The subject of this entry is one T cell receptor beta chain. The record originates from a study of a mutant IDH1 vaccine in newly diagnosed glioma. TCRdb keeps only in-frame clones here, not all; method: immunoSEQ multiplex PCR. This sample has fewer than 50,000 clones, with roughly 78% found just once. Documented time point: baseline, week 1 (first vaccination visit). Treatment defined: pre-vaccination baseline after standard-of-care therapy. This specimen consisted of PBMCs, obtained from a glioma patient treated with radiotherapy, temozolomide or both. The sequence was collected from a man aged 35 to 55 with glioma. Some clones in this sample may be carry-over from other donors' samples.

The CDR3 coding sequence is TGCGCCAGCAGTGAGGGGATTGAAGAGACCCAGTACTTC. Translating gives CASSEGIEETQYF. This chain connects TRBV10-1 to TRBJ2-5, with D hard to call. Germline V gene lookup returns CDR1 WNHNN and CDR2 SYGVQD (reference sequence). The V end was cut by 2 bases, the J end by 3 bases, with 7 bases between. The CDR3 length is 13 residues.